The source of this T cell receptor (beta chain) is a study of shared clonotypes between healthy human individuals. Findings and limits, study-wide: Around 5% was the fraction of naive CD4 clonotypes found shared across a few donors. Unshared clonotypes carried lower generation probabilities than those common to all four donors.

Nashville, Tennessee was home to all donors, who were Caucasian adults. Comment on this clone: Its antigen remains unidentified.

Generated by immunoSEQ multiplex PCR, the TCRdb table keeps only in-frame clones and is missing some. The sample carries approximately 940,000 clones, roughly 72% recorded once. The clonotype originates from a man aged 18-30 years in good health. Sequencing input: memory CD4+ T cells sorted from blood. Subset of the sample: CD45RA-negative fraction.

The CDR3 region is CASRDPGQGGEQFF. The CDR3 DNA reads TGTGCCAGCAGGGATCCGGGACAGGGTGGTGAGCAGTTCTTC. This chain connects TRBV6-1 to TRBJ2-1; 9 bases map to TRBD1. This CDR3 comprises 14 residues. V was pared by 6 bases and J by 9 bases, with 9 bases of the junction left unmatched. Germline loops: CDR1 MNHNS, CDR2 SASEGT.